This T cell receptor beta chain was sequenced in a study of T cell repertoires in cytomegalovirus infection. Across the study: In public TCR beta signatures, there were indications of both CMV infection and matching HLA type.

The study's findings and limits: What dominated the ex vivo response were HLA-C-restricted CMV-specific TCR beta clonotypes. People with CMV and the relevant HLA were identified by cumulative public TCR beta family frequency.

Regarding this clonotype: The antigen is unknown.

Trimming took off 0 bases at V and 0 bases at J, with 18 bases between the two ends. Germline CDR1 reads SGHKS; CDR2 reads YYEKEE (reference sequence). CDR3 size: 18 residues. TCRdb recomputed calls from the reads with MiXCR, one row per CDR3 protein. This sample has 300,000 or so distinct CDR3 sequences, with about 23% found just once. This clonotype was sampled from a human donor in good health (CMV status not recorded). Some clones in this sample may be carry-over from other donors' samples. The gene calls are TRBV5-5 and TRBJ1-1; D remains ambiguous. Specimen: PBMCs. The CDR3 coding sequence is TGTGCCAGCAGCTTGGCGGGCCCAAGGCCCCCCATGAACACTGAAGCTTTCTTT. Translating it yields CASSLAGPRPPMNTEAFF.